This T cell receptor (beta chain) was identified in a study of blood T cell repertoires in COVID-19. The repertoire was sequenced with immunoSEQ multiplex PCR; TCRdb's copy has only in-frame clones and lacks some. The data contain some 250,000 clones, about 80% of them singletons. The germline V gene has CDR1 SQVTM and CDR2 ANQGSEA. The CDR3 runs 16 residues. Trimming stripped 3 bases from V and 6 bases from J, with 20 bases between. The sample was PBMCs or T cells enriched from blood (not recorded which). This receptor was taken from a man in his forties or fifties who had recovered from COVID-19. The chain is built from TRBV29-1 and TRBJ2-2; weak D call: TRBD1 (6 bases). This CDR3 reads CSVEESRGPISGELFF. In DNA, the CDR3 is TGCAGCGTTGAGGAAAGCAGGGGCCCGATCTCCGGGGAGCTGTTTTTT.